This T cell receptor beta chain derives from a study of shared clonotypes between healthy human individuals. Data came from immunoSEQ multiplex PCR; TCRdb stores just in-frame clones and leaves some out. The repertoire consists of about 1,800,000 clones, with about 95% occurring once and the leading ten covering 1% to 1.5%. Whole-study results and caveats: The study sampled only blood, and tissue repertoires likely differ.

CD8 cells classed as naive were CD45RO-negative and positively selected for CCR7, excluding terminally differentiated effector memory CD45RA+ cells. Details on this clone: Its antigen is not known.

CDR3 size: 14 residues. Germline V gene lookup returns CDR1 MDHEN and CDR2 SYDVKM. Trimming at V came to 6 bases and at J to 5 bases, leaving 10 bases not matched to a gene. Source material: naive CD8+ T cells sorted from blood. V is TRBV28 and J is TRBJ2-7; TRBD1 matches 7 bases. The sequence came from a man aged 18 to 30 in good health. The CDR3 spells CASSQNRGFHEQYF. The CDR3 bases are TGTGCCAGCAGCCAAAACAGGGGTTTCCACGAGCAGTACTTC.